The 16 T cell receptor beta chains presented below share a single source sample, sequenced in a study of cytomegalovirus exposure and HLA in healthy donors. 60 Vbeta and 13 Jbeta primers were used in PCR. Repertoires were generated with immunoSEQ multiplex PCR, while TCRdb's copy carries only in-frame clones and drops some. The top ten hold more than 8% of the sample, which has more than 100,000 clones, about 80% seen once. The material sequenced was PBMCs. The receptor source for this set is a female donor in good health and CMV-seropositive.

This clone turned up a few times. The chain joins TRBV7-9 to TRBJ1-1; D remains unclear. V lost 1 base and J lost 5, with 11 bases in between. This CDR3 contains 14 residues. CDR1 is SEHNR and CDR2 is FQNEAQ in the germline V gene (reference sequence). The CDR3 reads CASSLGADGTEAFF. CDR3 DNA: TGTGCCAGCAGCTTAGGGGCCGATGGAACTGAAGCTTTCTTT. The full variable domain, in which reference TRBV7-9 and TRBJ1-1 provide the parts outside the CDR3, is DTGVSQNPRHKITKRGQNVTFRCDPISEHNRLYWYRQTLGQGPEFLTYFQNEAQLEKSRLLSDRFSAERPKGSFSTLEIQRTEQGDSAMYLCASSLGADGTEAFFGQGTRLTVV.

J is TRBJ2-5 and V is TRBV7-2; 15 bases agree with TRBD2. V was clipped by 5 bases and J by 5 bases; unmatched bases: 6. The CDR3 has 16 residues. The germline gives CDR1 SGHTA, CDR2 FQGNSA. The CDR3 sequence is CASSPGLAGGRETQYF. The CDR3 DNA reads TGTGCCAGCAGCCCCGGACTAGCGGGGGGGCGTGAGACCCAGTACTTC.

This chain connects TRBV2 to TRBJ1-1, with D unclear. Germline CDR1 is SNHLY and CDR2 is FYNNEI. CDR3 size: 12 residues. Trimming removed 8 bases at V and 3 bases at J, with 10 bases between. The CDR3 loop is CASEKRDTEAFF. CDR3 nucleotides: TGTGCCAGCGAGAAGCGGGACACTGAAGCTTTCTTT. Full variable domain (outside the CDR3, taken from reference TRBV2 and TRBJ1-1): EPEVTQTPSHQVTQMGQEVILRCVPISNHLYFYWYRQILGQKVEFLVSFYNNEISEKSEIFDDQFSVERPDGSNFTLKIRSTKLEDSAMYFCASEKRDTEAFFGQGTRLTVV.

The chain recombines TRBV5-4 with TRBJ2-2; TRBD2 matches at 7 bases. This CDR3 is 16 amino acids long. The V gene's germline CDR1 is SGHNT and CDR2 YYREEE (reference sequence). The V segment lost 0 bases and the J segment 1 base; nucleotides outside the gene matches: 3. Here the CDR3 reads CASSLGLAMNTGELFF. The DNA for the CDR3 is TGTGCCAGCAGCTTGGGACTAGCAATGAACACCGGGGAGCTGTTTTTT.

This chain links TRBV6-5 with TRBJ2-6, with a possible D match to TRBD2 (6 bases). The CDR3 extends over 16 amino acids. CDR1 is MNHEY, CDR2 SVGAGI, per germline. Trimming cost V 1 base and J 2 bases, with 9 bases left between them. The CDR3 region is CASSYWAGTGANVLTF. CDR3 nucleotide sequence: TGTGCCAGCAGTTACTGGGCGGGAACTGGGGCCAACGTCCTGACTTTC.

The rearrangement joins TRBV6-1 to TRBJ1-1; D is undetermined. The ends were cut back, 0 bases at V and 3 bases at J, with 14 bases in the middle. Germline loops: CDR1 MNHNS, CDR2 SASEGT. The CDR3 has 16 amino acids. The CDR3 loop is CASSEAPGAGDTEAFF. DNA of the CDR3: TGTGCCAGCAGTGAAGCCCCTGGCGCCGGGGACACTGAAGCTTTCTTT.

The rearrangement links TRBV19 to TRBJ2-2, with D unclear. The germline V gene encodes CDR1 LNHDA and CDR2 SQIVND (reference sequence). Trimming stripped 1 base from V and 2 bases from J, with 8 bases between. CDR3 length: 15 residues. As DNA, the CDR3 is TGTGCCAGTAGTATAGGGGCACTCAACACCGGGGAGCTGTTTTTT. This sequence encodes CASSIGALNTGELFF.

The CDR3 here is CASTSVVGSYEQYF. The CDR3 bases are TGTGCCAGCACCTCGGTGGTCGGTTCCTACGAGCAGTACTTC. This chain joins TRBV6-5 and TRBJ2-7; D unresolved. Looked up from germline, CDR1 is MNHEY and CDR2 is SVGAGI. CDR3 size: 14 residues. Trimming stripped 7 bases from V and 1 base from J, with 14 bases between.

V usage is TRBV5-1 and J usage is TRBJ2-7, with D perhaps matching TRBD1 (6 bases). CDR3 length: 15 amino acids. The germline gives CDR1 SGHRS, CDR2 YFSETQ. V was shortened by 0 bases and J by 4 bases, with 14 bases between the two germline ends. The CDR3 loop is CASSLGQDGLYEQYF. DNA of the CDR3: TGCGCCAGCAGCTTGGGACAGGACGGATTATACGAGCAGTACTTC.

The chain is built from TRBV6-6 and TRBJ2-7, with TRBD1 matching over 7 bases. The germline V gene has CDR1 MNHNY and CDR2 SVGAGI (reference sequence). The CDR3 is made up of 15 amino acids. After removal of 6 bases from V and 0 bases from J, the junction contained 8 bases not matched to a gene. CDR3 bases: TGTGCCAGCAGAAGGGGACAGTCTCTCTCCTACGAGCAGTACTTC. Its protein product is CASRRGQSLSYEQYF.

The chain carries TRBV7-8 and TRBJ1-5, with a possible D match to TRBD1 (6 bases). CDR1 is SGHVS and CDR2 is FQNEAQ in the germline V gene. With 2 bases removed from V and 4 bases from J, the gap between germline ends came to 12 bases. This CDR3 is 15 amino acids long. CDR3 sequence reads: CASSLIRTENQPQHF. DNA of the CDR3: TGTGCCAGCAGCTTAATACGGACAGAGAATCAGCCCCAGCATTTT.

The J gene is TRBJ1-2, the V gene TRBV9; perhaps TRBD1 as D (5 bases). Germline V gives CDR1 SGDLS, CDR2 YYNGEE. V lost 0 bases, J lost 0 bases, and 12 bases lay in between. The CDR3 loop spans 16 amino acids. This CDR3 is CASSVGAGLSNYGYTF. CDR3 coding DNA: TGTGCCAGCAGCGTAGGAGCGGGACTTTCTAACTATGGCTACACCTTC.

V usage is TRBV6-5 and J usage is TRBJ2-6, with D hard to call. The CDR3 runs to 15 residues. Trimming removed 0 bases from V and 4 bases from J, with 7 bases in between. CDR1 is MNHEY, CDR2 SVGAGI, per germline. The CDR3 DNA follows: TGTGCCAGCAGTTACTCGTACGGGGGGGCCAACGTCCTGACTTTC. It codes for CASSYSYGGANVLTF.

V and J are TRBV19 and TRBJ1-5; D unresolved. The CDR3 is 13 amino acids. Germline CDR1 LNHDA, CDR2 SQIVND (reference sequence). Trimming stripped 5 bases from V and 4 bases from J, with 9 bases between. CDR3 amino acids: CASSPLVNQPQHF. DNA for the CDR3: TGTGCCAGTAGTCCTCTCGTTAATCAGCCCCAGCATTTT.

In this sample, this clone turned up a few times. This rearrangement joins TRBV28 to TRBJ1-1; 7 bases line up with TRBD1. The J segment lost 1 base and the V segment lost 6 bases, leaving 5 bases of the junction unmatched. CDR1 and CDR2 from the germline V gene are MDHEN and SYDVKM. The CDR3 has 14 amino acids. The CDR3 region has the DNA TGTGCCAGCAGCCCGGGACAGCCGAACACTGAAGCTTTCTTT. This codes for CASSPGQPNTEAFF.

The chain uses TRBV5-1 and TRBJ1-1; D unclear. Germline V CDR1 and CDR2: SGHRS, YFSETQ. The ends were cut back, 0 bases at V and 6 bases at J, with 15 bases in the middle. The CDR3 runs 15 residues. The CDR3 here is CASSLAPGVEAEAFF. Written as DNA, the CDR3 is TGCGCCAGCAGCTTGGCCCCGGGTGTGGAGGCTGAAGCTTTCTTT.